Each of the 11 T cell receptor beta chains below was sequenced from the same sample in a study of T cells generated in artificial thymic organoids. Semi-nested PCR with reverse primers in the TRAC or TRBC constant regions amplified each chain separately. TCRdb processed the 5' RACE reads anew with MiXCR; each CDR3 protein has one entry. This sample carries around 3,000 distinct CDR3 sequences, roughly 34% of them seen once, and the ten largest clones take about 2.4%. Input material: naive CD8+ T cells from blood. Documented subset: CD3+TCRalphabeta+CD8SP T cells; for blood, CD45RO-CCR7+ naive CD8+ T cells. All receptors come from a human donor who gave cord blood stem cells for thymic organoid culture, a cardiac surgery patient who gave postnatal thymus, or a blood donor (not recorded which).

This clonotype was found a few times. The chain combines TRBV12-5 with TRBJ2-2; no clear D gene. Between the trimmed V and J ends, which lost 3 bases and 4 bases, there was a span of 9 bases. Germline V gene data show CDR1 as LGHNT and CDR2 as FRNRAP. This CDR3 region has 14 residues. The DNA of the CDR3 is TGTGCTAGTGGTTTTAATTCTCTCACCGGGGAGCTGTTTTTT. Amino acid sequence: CASGFNSLTGELFF.

The table lists this clonotype with a few counts. The chain combines TRBV6-2 or TRBV6-3 with TRBJ2-3; D is unresolved. The CDR3 is 13 amino acids. The V end lost 5 bases, the J end lost 4 bases, and 10 bases lay between the germline ends. Germline V CDR1 and CDR2: MNHEY, SVGEGT. The CDR3 reads CASSPSEPDTQYF. The CDR3 nucleotides read TGTGCCAGCAGTCCCTCCGAGCCAGATACGCAGTATTTT.

The chain joins TRBV28 to TRBJ1-1, with a tentative D call TRBD1 (5 bases). V lost 4 bases to trimming and J lost 1 base, with 19 bases between them. CDR1 is MDHEN, CDR2 SYDVKM, per germline. The CDR3 spans 17 residues. The CDR3 DNA follows: TGTGCCAGCAGTTCCCTAGGAGCGGGGCCTAAGAACACTGAAGCTTTCTTT. Residues: CASSSLGAGPKNTEAFF.

This clonotype was counted once. The V and J genes are TRBV29-1 and TRBJ2-5, with D tentatively TRBD1 or TRBD2 (5 bases each). The CDR3 totals 15 residues. Trimming removed 3 bases from V and 3 bases from J, with 17 bases in between. Germline V CDR1 and CDR2: SQVTM, ANQGSEA. CDR3: CSVDGAGPREETQYF. DNA for the CDR3: TGCAGCGTTGACGGGGCAGGTCCTCGGGAAGAGACCCAGTACTTC.

This clonotype is medium-sized by share. The V call is TRBV4-3, the J call TRBJ2-7; no clear D gene. Germline V gene lookup returns CDR1 LGHNA and CDR2 YSLEER. The V end was cut by 0 bases, the J end by 6 bases, with 12 bases between. This CDR3 is 14 amino acids long. The DNA for the CDR3 is TGCGCCAGCAGCCAAGATTTATCGACACGCGAGCAGTACTTC. This gives the protein CASSQDLSTREQYF.

This chain uses TRBV11-1 with TRBJ1-2, with D possibly being TRBD1 (5 bases). Trimming removed 3 bases from V and 0 bases from J, with 14 bases in between. The CDR3 is 16 amino acids. Germline V lookup: CDR1 SGHAT, CDR2 FQDESV (reference sequence). CDR3 nucleotides: TGTGCCAGCAGCTTGGGGCAGGGTGCGGCTAACTATGGCTACACCTTC. Translating it yields CASSLGQGAANYGYTF.

Judged by abundance, this clonotype is medium-sized. CDR3 in DNA: TGCAGCGTTGTTTTCTCTGCAGGGGAACTCTACGAGCAGTACTTC. Its translation is CSVVFSAGELYEQYF. The chain has TRBV29-1 and TRBJ2-7; weak D call: TRBD1 (6 bases). This CDR3 comprises 15 residues. Trimming took off 4 bases at V and 3 bases at J, with 19 bases between the two ends. Per germline, CDR1 SQVTM and CDR2 ANQGSEA.

Worth noting for this clonotype: Given a much more abundant clone one base away, this may be a read error. The chain employs TRBV20-1 and TRBJ1-4; TRBD1 aligns across 7 bases. CDR1 is DFQATT, CDR2 SNEGSKA, per germline (reference sequence). This CDR3 is 15 amino acids long. Trimming took 4 bases from V and 0 from J; bases not matched to a gene: 5. CDR3 sequence: CSAKGAAATNEKLFF. CDR3 DNA: TGCAGTGCTAAGGGGGCAGCAGCAACTAATGAAAAACTGTTTTTT.

This clonotype is categorized as medium-sized (0.01 to 0.1%). The chain uses TRBV21-1 and TRBJ2-1. TRBV21-1 counts as a pseudogene. The CDR3 covers 11 residues. In DNA, the CDR3 is TGTGCCAGCAGCACATACAATGAGCAGTTCTTC. Its protein is CASSTYNEQFF.

This clonotype counts as medium-sized. Written as DNA, the CDR3 is TGTGCCAGCAGCAACCGGGACAGTAATTCACCCCTCCACTTT. As protein: CASSNRDSNSPLHF. This chain joins TRBV4-2 and TRBJ1-6, with 7 bases that match TRBD1. This CDR3 is 14 amino acids long. The J segment lost 6 bases and the V segment lost 5 bases, leaving 4 bases of the junction unmatched. The germline gives CDR1 LGHNA, CDR2 YNFKEQ.

This clonotype is deemed medium-sized. The rearrangement joins TRBV7-9 to TRBJ2-7; D is uncertain. Germline V CDR1 and CDR2: SEHNR, FQNEAQ (reference sequence). V lost 5 bases, J lost 0 bases, and 8 bases lay in between. This CDR3 is built from 13 residues. Written as DNA, the CDR3 is TGTGCCAGCAGCCCTGAAACCTCCTACGAGCAGTACTTC. It specifies CASSPETSYEQYF.